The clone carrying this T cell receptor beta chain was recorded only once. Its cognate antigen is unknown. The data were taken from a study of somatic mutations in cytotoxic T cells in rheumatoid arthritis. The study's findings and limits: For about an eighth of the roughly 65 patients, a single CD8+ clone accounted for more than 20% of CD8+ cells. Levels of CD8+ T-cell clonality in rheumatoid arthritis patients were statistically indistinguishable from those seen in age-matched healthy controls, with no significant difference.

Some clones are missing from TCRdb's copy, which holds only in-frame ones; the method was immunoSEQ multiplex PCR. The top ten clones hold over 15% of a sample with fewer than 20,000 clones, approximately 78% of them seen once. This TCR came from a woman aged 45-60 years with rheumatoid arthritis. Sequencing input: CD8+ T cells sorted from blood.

CDR3 DNA sequence: TGTGCCACCAGGGGTGCGAACACTGAAGCTTTCTTT. This encodes CATRGANTEAFF. The chain has TRBV5-6 and TRBJ1-1; TRBD1 is a possible D gene (6 bases). The germline V gene has CDR1 SGHDT and CDR2 YYEEEE. Deletions cut 9 bases from V and 1 base from J, with 10 bases between. The CDR3 sequence is 12 residues long.